This passage covers 17 T cell receptor beta chains from one sample sequenced in a study of blood T cell repertoires in COVID-19. Repertoires were generated with immunoSEQ multiplex PCR, while TCRdb's copy carries only in-frame clones and drops some. In the table there are roughly 33,000 clones, around 87% of which are singletons. The sample was peripheral blood. The receptors derive from a man older than 75 with active COVID-19.

The genes are TRBV5-4 and TRBJ2-7; TRBD2 matches 7 bases. The CDR3 length is 18 residues. Losses at the gene ends were 4 bases for V and 2 bases for J; bases not matched to a gene: 18. The germline CDR1 and CDR2 sequences are SGHNT and YYREEE (reference sequence). CDR3 DNA sequence: TGTGCCAGCAGCCTACGAACCCGCCGAGCGGGAACCCCCTACGAGCAGTACTTC. It specifies CASSLRTRRAGTPYEQYF.

DNA for the CDR3: TGTGCCAGTAGTGGGGGGTTGGTCAATGAGCAGTTCTTC. It specifies CASSGGLVNEQFF. This sequence joins TRBV19 and TRBJ2-1, with a weak D call TRBD2 (6 bases). V lost 5 bases to trimming and J lost 6 bases, with 11 bases between them. CDR1 and CDR2 from the germline V gene are LNHDA and SQIVND (reference sequence). The CDR3 length is 13 residues.

The chain carries TRBV9 and TRBJ2-5; D is uncertain. From germline, CDR1 is SGDLS and CDR2 YYNGEE. CDR3 size: 14 residues. Trimming stripped 3 bases from V and 1 base from J, with 10 bases between. The CDR3 region is CASSDNFLQETQYF. In DNA form, the CDR3 reads TGTGCCAGCAGCGACAATTTCCTCCAAGAGACCCAGTACTTC.

V and J are TRBV11-2 and TRBJ2-7; 10 bases match TRBD2. Germline CDR1 reads SGHAT; CDR2 reads FQNNGV. Trimming took 8 bases from V and 4 from J; bases not matched to a gene: 8. The CDR3 consists of 14 residues. The CDR3 reads CASSEREGGYEQYF. The CDR3 DNA follows: TGTGCCAGCTCCGAGCGGGAGGGAGGGTACGAGCAGTACTTC.

This chain uses TRBV6-6 with TRBJ2-7, with a possible D match to TRBD1 (7 bases). Germline values: CDR1 MNHNY, CDR2 SVGAGI (reference sequence). This CDR3 spans 13 amino acids. V dropped 8 bases and J dropped 7 bases, with 18 bases sitting between them. CDR3: CASSEGTAEEQYF. As DNA, the CDR3 is TGTGCCAGCTCGGAGGGGACAGCCGAAGAGCAGTACTTC.

The rearrangement links TRBV7-8 to TRBJ2-1; 7 bases are a match to TRBD2. The length of the CDR3 is 19 residues. Germline assignment: CDR1 SGHVS and CDR2 FQNEAQ. With 4 bases clipped from V and 0 bases from J, the junction kept 15 bases outside the gene matches. The CDR3 DNA follows: TGTGCCAGCAGCTCTAGCGGAGGCTCGCCGTCGGGCTCCTACAATGAGCAGTTCTTC. It translates to CASSSSGGSPSGSYNEQFF. Variable domain in full (rest from reference TRBV7-8 and TRBJ2-1): GAGVSQSPRYKVAKRGQDVALRCDPISGHVSLFWYQQALGQGPEFLTYFQNEAQLDKSGLPSDRFFAERPEGSVSTLKIQRTQQEDSAVYLCASSSSGGSPSGSYNEQFFGPGTRLTVL.

CDR3 DNA sequence: TGTGCCAGCAGCCCACAGGGCTCTAACTATGGCTACACCTTC. The encoded protein is CASSPQGSNYGYTF. V gene TRBV7-2 combines with J gene TRBJ1-2; D possibly corresponds to TRBD1 (6 bases). V dropped 5 bases and J dropped 0 bases, with 10 bases sitting between them. Per the germline V gene, CDR1 is SGHTA and CDR2 is FQGNSA. The CDR3 is 14 residues long.

The chain links TRBV2 to TRBJ2-1, with 7 bases fitting TRBD1. Germline V gene lookup returns CDR1 SNHLY and CDR2 FYNNEI. This CDR3 contains 16 residues. The V segment lost 8 bases and the J segment 2 bases; nucleotides outside the gene matches: 12. For the CDR3, the DNA is TGTGCCAGCCTTATCTCACAACAGGGGACCTACAATGAGCAGTTCTTC. As protein: CASLISQQGTYNEQFF.

The chain employs TRBV12-3 or TRBV12-4 and TRBJ2-7; TRBD2 is a possible D gene (6 bases). CDR3 size: 12 residues. Trimming removed 5 bases at V and 5 bases at J, with 10 bases between. CDR3 sequence reads: CASSPGANEQYF. In nucleotides, the CDR3 is TGTGCCAGCAGTCCGGGAGCCAACGAGCAGTACTTC.

V is TRBV7-2 and J is TRBJ2-7; 9 positions match TRBD2. Germline V lookup: CDR1 SGHTA, CDR2 FQGNSA. The CDR3 totals 15 residues. The V gene end was trimmed by 4 bases and the J gene end by 7 bases; junction bases not matched to a gene: 11. The CDR3 here is CASSWLASGAQEQYF. CDR3 coding DNA: TGTGCCAGCAGCTGGTTGGCTAGCGGGGCGCAGGAGCAGTACTTC.

The chain couples TRBV1 to TRBJ2-7; the table's D gene call, TRBD1, was not cross checked with the DNA. TRBV1 is an annotated pseudogene. This CDR3 has 15 amino acids. The DNA for the CDR3 is TGCACCAGCCCCCAACGGTACACAGAGACCTACGAGCAGTACTTC. This codes for CTSPQRYTETYEQYF.

The chain employs TRBV6-2 or TRBV6-3 and TRBJ1-5; the D is unclear. The germline V gene encodes CDR1 MNHEY and CDR2 SVGEGT. Deletions cut 0 bases from V and 5 bases from J, with 5 bases between. The CDR3 length is 13 residues. The CDR3 coding sequence is TGTGCCAGCAGTTACTCACGAGATCAGCCCCAGCATTTT. Protein sequence: CASSYSRDQPQHF.

The chain links TRBV6-5 to TRBJ1-1, with unresolved D. The V end lost 10 bases, the J end lost 2 bases, and 14 bases lay between the germline ends. The CDR3 contains 13 residues. Germline V gene sequence: CDR1 MNHEY, CDR2 SVGAGI. Written as DNA, the CDR3 is TGTGCCACACGGACTGGGGTAAACACTGAAGCTTTCTTT. As protein: CATRTGVNTEAFF.

The J gene is TRBJ1-2, the V gene TRBV27; no clear D gene. The length of the CDR3 is 12 residues. Trimming took off 6 bases at V and 4 bases at J, with 9 bases between the two ends. The germline V gene encodes CDR1 MNHEY and CDR2 SMNVEV (reference sequence). The CDR3 sequence: CASSPRGYGYTF. The CDR3 DNA sequence: TGTGCCAGCAGCCCCCGGGGCTATGGCTACACCTTC.

The rearrangement uses TRBV14 and TRBJ2-7, with TRBD2 matching over 13 bases. Germline CDR1 and CDR2: SGHDN and FVKESK. This CDR3 has 15 residues. V shed 4 bases and J 2 bases; nucleotides not matched to a gene: 2. CDR3 coding DNA: TGTGCCAGCAGCCCGGGACTAGCGGGGCCCTACGAGCAGTACTTC. Encoded protein: CASSPGLAGPYEQYF.

This sequence joins TRBV25-1 and TRBJ1-1; the match to TRBD1 covers 7 bases. Trimming removed 5 bases from V and 9 bases from J; junction bases left unmatched: 9. In germline, CDR1 is MGHDK, CDR2 SYGVNS. The CDR3 sequence is 13 residues long. The CDR3 nucleotides are TGTGCCAGCAGTACAGGGGCTGGGGGCAAAGCTTTCTTT. Protein product: CASSTGAGGKAFF. Full variable domain (missing parts from reference TRBV25-1 and TRBJ1-1): EADIYQTPRYLVIGTGKKITLECSQTMGHDKMYWYQQDPGMELHLIHYSYGVNSTEKGDLSSESTVSRIRTEHFPLTLESARPSHTSQYLCASSTGAGGKAFFGQGTRLTVV.

The chain joins TRBV28 to TRBJ1-5; D is undetermined. There are 14 residues in the CDR3. Trimming shortened V by 3 bases and J by 2 bases, and 8 bases separated the two germline ends. Germline CDR1 is MDHEN and CDR2 is SYDVKM. The CDR3 sequence is CASSFPVGNQPQHF. The CDR3 DNA is TGTGCCAGCAGTTTCCCGGTCGGCAATCAGCCCCAGCATTTT. The full variable domain, completed using reference TRBV28 and TRBJ1-5, is DVKVTQSSRYLVKRTGEKVFLECVQDMDHENMFWYRQDPGLGLRLIYFSYDVKMKEKGDIPEGYSVSREKKERFSLILESASTNQTSMYLCASSFPVGNQPQHFGDGTRLSIL.